Below are 23 T cell receptor beta chains sequenced from a single sample in a study of cytomegalovirus exposure and HLA in healthy donors. The study ran its PCR with 60 Vbeta and 13 Jbeta primers. Sequencing was performed with immunoSEQ multiplex PCR; in TCRdb, only in-frame clones are kept and a portion is missing. The sample has 110,000 or so clones, around 77% seen once; the top ten hold approximately 5%. Sequences were obtained from PBMCs. The source is a woman aged 25-40 years in good health and CMV-seropositive.

The genes are TRBV5-4 and TRBJ1-1; D perhaps matches TRBD1 (5 bases). The length of the CDR3 is 17 residues. Germline-derived CDR1 and CDR2 are SGHNT and YYREEE (reference sequence). The ends were cut back, 4 bases at V and 0 bases at J, with 19 bases in the middle. The CDR3 loop reads CASSPSSGGNLNTEAFF. The CDR3 DNA reads as TGTGCCAGCAGCCCGAGTTCGGGGGGGAATTTGAACACTGAAGCTTTCTTT.

This chain connects TRBV6-1 to TRBJ2-1; 8 nucleotides line up with TRBD2. The CDR3 covers 15 residues. With 6 bases clipped from V and 5 bases from J, the junction kept 9 bases outside the gene matches. Germline V gene sequence: CDR1 MNHNS, CDR2 SASEGT. CDR3 loop: CASRQRELVDNEQFF. The CDR3 DNA sequence: TGTGCCAGCAGGCAGCGGGAGTTAGTTGACAATGAGCAGTTCTTC.

V usage is TRBV2 and J usage is TRBJ2-7; no clear D gene. The V and J ends lost 7 bases and 5 bases respectively, with 6 bases between them. The V gene's germline CDR1 is SNHLY and CDR2 FYNNEI. CDR3 length equals 10 residues. The CDR3: CASIYHEQYF. The CDR3 nucleotides are TGTGCCAGCATATATCACGAGCAGTACTTC.

This chain joins TRBV9 and TRBJ2-5; weak D call: TRBD2 (7 bases). There are 14 residues in the CDR3. Looked up from germline, CDR1 is SGDLS and CDR2 is YYNGEE. Trimming removed 2 bases at V and 2 bases at J, with 10 bases between. The DNA for the CDR3 is TGTGCCAGCAGCGTGCGGGGGCCTCAAGAGACCCAGTACTTC. Its translation is CASSVRGPQETQYF.

CDR3 sequence (DNA): TGTGCCAGCAGCACCACCGGGACAGGGACCTACGAGCAGTACTTC. It translates to CASSTTGTGTYEQYF. The rearrangement links TRBV4-2 to TRBJ2-7; 9 nucleotides agree with TRBD1. The CDR3 covers 15 residues. The germline V gene has CDR1 LGHNA and CDR2 YNFKEQ. V lost 5 bases and J lost 2; bases outside the gene matches: 7.

The V and J genes are TRBV30 and TRBJ1-2; no firm D call. The CDR3 contains 14 residues. Germline V gene data show CDR1 as GTSNPN and CDR2 as SVGIG (reference sequence). Trimming pared 4 bases from V and 6 bases from J, leaving 18 bases between. The CDR3 nucleotides read TGTGCCTGGACCCTACAGCAGGCCAGGCATGGCTACACCTTC. This sequence encodes CAWTLQQARHGYTF.

The chain joins TRBV4-1 to TRBJ1-3; D may be TRBD1 (6 bases). Germline-derived CDR1 and CDR2 are MGHRA and YSYEKL. V was clipped by 3 bases and J by 0 bases, with 6 bases between them. CDR3 size: 14 residues. CDR3 amino acids: CASSQTGSGNTIYF. In DNA form, the CDR3 reads TGCGCCAGCAGCCAGACAGGCTCTGGAAACACCATATATTTT.

On this clone: The junction and the germline gene differ at one end; a read error may be behind it. This chain joins TRBV18 and TRBJ1-6, with 8 bases that match TRBD1. CDR1 and CDR2 from the germline V gene are KGHSH and LQKENI. CDR3 length equals 16 residues. CDR3 loop: CASSPPGTGGNSPLHF. The CDR3 DNA reads TGTGCCAGTTCACCACCGGGGACAGGTGGAAATTCACCCCTCCACTTT.

The table lists this clone with a few counts. This sequence joins TRBV21-1 and TRBJ1-1; whether TRBD1, the table's D call, matches the DNA was not checked. TRBV21-1 is a listed pseudogene. This CDR3 contains 15 residues. In DNA, the CDR3 is TGTGCCAGCAGCAAAGGGGCAGGGGCCGACACTGAAGCTTTCTTT. Residues: CASSKGAGADTEAFF.

This rearrangement joins TRBV15 to TRBJ2-5; 9 positions match TRBD1. In germline, CDR1 is LNHNV, CDR2 YYDKDF (reference sequence). CDR3 length equals 15 residues. Losses at the gene ends were 3 bases for V and 5 bases for J; bases not matched to a gene: 7. The CDR3 nucleotides are TGTGCCACCAGCAGCCGGGACAGGGCCTCGGAGACCCAGTACTTC. Its translation: CATSSRDRASETQYF. The full variable domain, with the rest looked up from reference TRBV15 and TRBJ2-5, is DAMVIQNPRYQVTQFGKPVTLSCSQTLNHNVMYWYQQKSSQAPKLLFHYYDKDFNNEADTPDNFQSRRPNTSFCFLDIRSPGLGDTAMYLCATSSRDRASETQYFGPGTRLLVL.

The chain carries TRBV5-1 and TRBJ2-1, with a possible D match to TRBD2 (5 bases). Germline CDR1 SGHRS, CDR2 YFSETQ. V dropped 3 bases and J dropped 4 bases, with 20 bases sitting between them. CDR3 size: 17 residues. CDR3 residues: CASSSPDGKRAYNEQFF. The CDR3 DNA is TGCGCCAGCAGCTCCCCAGACGGGAAAAGGGCATACAATGAGCAGTTCTTC. The full variable domain, its missing parts supplied by reference TRBV5-1 and TRBJ2-1, is KAGVTQTPRYLIKTRGQQVTLSCSPISGHRSVSWYQQTPGQGLQFLFEYFSETQRNKGNFPGRFSGRQFSNSRSEMNVSTLELGDSALYLCASSSPDGKRAYNEQFFGPGTRLTVL.

The chain couples TRBV7-9 to TRBJ2-1, with D possibly matching TRBD1 (6 bases). Trimming took off 5 bases at V and 3 bases at J, with 17 bases between the two ends. Per the germline V gene, CDR1 is SEHNR and CDR2 is FQNEAQ (reference sequence). The CDR3 has 16 residues. In nucleotides, the CDR3 is TGTGCCAGCAGCCTAAACCAGGGGCTACTCTACAATGAGCAGTTCTTC. This encodes CASSLNQGLLYNEQFF.

CDR3 nucleotide sequence: TGTGCCAGCAGCTTGGTTCGACAGGCGGGTTACGAGCAGTACTTC. Translation: CASSLVRQAGYEQYF. The chain uses TRBV5-4 and TRBJ2-7; a weak D match, TRBD1 (6 bases). V gave up 0 bases and J gave up 4 bases, with 14 bases separating them. Germline-derived CDR1 and CDR2 are SGHNT and YYREEE (reference sequence). CDR3 length: 15 residues.

V is TRBV5-1 and J is TRBJ2-3; a weak D match, TRBD1 (5 bases). The CDR3 contains 14 residues. V was trimmed by 0 bases and J by 4 bases, leaving 9 bases between them. Germline loops: CDR1 SGHRS, CDR2 YFSETQ. The CDR3 DNA reads TGCGCCAGCAGCTTGGGACAGAGATCAGATACGCAGTATTTT. Translation: CASSLGQRSDTQYF.

As to this clone: A junction end diverges from the germline sequence, so it may reflect a read error. The chain joins TRBV7-9 to TRBJ1-4; D not resolved. Germline loops: CDR1 SEHNR, CDR2 FQNEAQ (reference sequence). The CDR3 is 12 amino acids. The CDR3, as DNA: TGTTCCAGCAGCTTTTTGGCAGAAAAACTGTTTTTT. This gives the protein CSSSFLAEKLFF.

The gene calls are TRBV19 and TRBJ1-6, with TRBD1 matching 10 bases. This CDR3 region has 16 residues. Germline values: CDR1 LNHDA, CDR2 SQIVND (reference sequence). V lost 6 bases, J lost 7 bases, and 9 bases stayed unmatched. CDR3 DNA sequence: TGTGCCAGTAGCCCCCGGGACAGGGGAGGGAATTCACCCCTCCACTTT. Encoded protein: CASSPRDRGGNSPLHF.

J is TRBJ1-3 and V is TRBV4-1, with D hard to call. Germline CDR1 MGHRA, CDR2 YSYEKL. Trimming cost V 0 bases and J 0 bases, with 12 bases left between them. CDR3 length equals 17 residues. CDR3 amino acids: CASSQERQAHSGNTIYF. CDR3 in DNA: TGCGCCAGCAGCCAAGAAAGGCAGGCCCACTCTGGAAACACCATATATTTT.

This chain links TRBV6-6 with TRBJ2-5; no reliable D call. Germline CDR1 MNHNY, CDR2 SVGAGI (reference sequence). This CDR3 is built from 13 residues. V was pared by 0 bases and J by 1 base, with 3 bases between. CDR3 DNA: TGTGCCAGCAGTTACTCCTTCCAAGAGACCCAGTACTTC. This translates into CASSYSFQETQYF.

The rearrangement joins TRBV9 to TRBJ1-6, with D perhaps matching TRBD1 (6 bases). Germline values: CDR1 SGDLS, CDR2 YYNGEE. This CDR3 region has 15 residues. The V gene lost 0 bases and the J gene lost 4 bases, with 8 bases spanning the gap. CDR3 sequence reads: CASSVGTVYNSPLHF. CDR3 sequence (DNA): TGTGCCAGCAGCGTAGGGACAGTGTATAATTCACCCCTCCACTTT.

V gene TRBV7-2 combines with J gene TRBJ2-7, with 10 bases matching TRBD2. V was clipped by 5 bases and J by 8 bases; unmatched bases: 12. This CDR3 region has 15 residues. The germline gives CDR1 SGHTA, CDR2 FQGNSA. CDR3 protein: CASSAQSGGGYKQYF. DNA of the CDR3: TGTGCCAGCAGCGCTCAAAGCGGGGGGGGTTATAAGCAGTACTTC.

The chain has TRBV10-3 and TRBJ2-7; 10 nucleotides match TRBD1. The junction had 11 bases not matched to a gene; V was cut back by 4 bases and J by 2 bases. The CDR3 runs to 17 residues. Germline V lookup: CDR1 ENHRY, CDR2 SYGVKD. The CDR3 here is CAISGGQGTQSPYEQYF. As DNA, the CDR3 is TGTGCCATCAGTGGGGGACAGGGGACTCAAAGTCCCTACGAGCAGTACTTC.

The gene calls are TRBV29-1 and TRBJ1-2; D possibly corresponds to TRBD1 (5 bases). The ends were cut back, 6 bases at V and 5 bases at J, with 16 bases in the middle. The germline V gene encodes CDR1 SQVTM and CDR2 ANQGSEA. The CDR3 contains 13 residues. CDR3 sequence: CSVGVPGPYGYTF. As DNA, the CDR3 is TGCAGCGTAGGGGTGCCAGGACCATATGGCTACACCTTC.

This clone was seen only once. V usage is TRBV20-1 and J usage is TRBJ2-1; D unclear. The CDR3 runs to 11 residues. With 5 bases removed from V and 5 bases from J, the gap between germline ends came to 7 bases. Germline loops: CDR1 DFQATT, CDR2 SNEGSKA (reference sequence). The CDR3 sequence: CSASTNNEQFF. As DNA, the CDR3 is TGCAGTGCTTCTACTAACAATGAGCAGTTCTTC.